Each of the 11 T cell receptor beta chains below was sequenced from the same sample in a study of vaccination effects on CD4 cells after COVID-19 (dated by TCRdb to the early 2020s). Their antigens are not known. Receptors were amplified or captured by the immunoSEQ multiplex PCR assay. TCRdb's version of the immuneACCESS table is confined to in-frame rearrangements and falls short of the full clone set. An unresolved V gene accounts for under half of the shortfall where checked; the remainder is of unknown origin. The sample data list under 70,000 clones, and around 82% of these were observed just once. The ten largest clones take up around 5% of the sample. The ViraFEST assay stimulated PBMC with viral peptide pools and then used TCR sequencing to identify antigen-specific CD4+ T cell clonotypes by expansion. After around 10 days of culture, CD4+ T cells were isolated with the EasySep CD4+ T cell isolation kit. PCR-confirmed SARS-CoV-2 infection had occurred in convalescent patients between March and December 2020, before the Alpha, Beta and Delta variants emerged in the United States.

Sample: CD4+ T cells from PBMCs cultured with HIV peptides, taken before COVID-19 vaccination. The meaning of the sample's cell subset or site label: HIV-1 Nef peptide pool negative control/reference culture. The receptor source for this set is a human donor who had a prior SARS-CoV-2 infection.

The chain recombines TRBV4-2 with TRBJ1-6; D not resolved. The CDR3 is made up of 16 amino acids. The germline V and J ends were trimmed by 0 bases and 8 bases, with 14 bases remaining between them. CDR1 is LGHNA, CDR2 YNFKEQ, per germline. CDR3 sequence (DNA): TGTGCCAGCAGCCAAGACACCGGCCCTAGAGATTCACCCCTCCACTTT. Its protein product is CASSQDTGPRDSPLHF.

The CDR3 is CATSDVAGGPYTDTQYF. The CDR3 DNA is TGTGCCACCAGTGACGTAGCGGGAGGACCTTACACAGATACGCAGTATTTT. The chain combines TRBV24-1 with TRBJ2-3, with TRBD2 identical over 10 bases. The CDR3 runs 17 residues. In germline, CDR1 is KGHDR, CDR2 SFDVKD. V was pared by 4 bases and J by 2 bases, with 8 bases of the junction left unmatched.

The chain couples TRBV30 to TRBJ1-1; D remains ambiguous. The CDR3 loop spans 13 amino acids. The germline CDR1 and CDR2 sequences are GTSNPN and SVGIG (reference sequence). The germline V and J ends were trimmed by 2 bases and 1 base, with 8 bases remaining between them. The CDR3 DNA reads as TGTGCCTGGAGTACCCTGCGGAACACTGAAGCTTTCTTT. It is translated as CAWSTLRNTEAFF.

This clone turned up a few times. The chain combines TRBV12-3 or TRBV12-4 with TRBJ1-2; D unresolved. The ends were cut back, 1 base at V and 7 bases at J, with 7 bases in the middle. The CDR3 has 12 amino acids. CDR3: CASSLGSGGYTF. In DNA, the CDR3 is TGTGCCAGCAGTTTAGGTAGTGGTGGCTACACCTTC.

The chain links TRBV5-8 to TRBJ2-3, with TRBD2 identical over 10 bases. Losses at the gene ends were 0 bases for V and 1 base for J; bases not matched to a gene: 8. Germline CDR1 SGHTS, CDR2 YDEGEE. The CDR3 consists of 18 residues. The CDR3 loop reads CASSLVASGSLGTDTQYF. Here the CDR3 DNA reads TGTGCCAGCAGCTTGGTTGCTAGCGGGAGTCTTGGCACAGATACGCAGTATTTT.

The CDR3 sequence is CASSFTQGRAEAFF. Here the CDR3 DNA reads TGTGCCAGCAGCTTCACCCAGGGGAGGGCTGAAGCTTTCTTT. This rearrangement joins TRBV11-3 to TRBJ1-1, with a tentative D call TRBD1 (6 bases). This CDR3 is built from 14 residues. CDR1 and CDR2 (germline): SGHNT, YENEEA. V lost 3 bases and J lost 6, with 14 bases in between.

The rearrangement links TRBV21-1 to TRBJ1-5; the D call of TRBD1 is as the table states it, not checked on the DNA. TRBV21-1 is annotated as a pseudogene. This CDR3 is built from 16 residues. CDR3 nucleotide sequence: TGTGCCAGATTTCTCGGACAGTACTGGAGTGATCAGCCCCAGCATTTT. Translation: CARFLGQYWSDQPQHF.

V is TRBV12-5 and J is TRBJ1-2, with D possibly matching TRBD1 (5 bases). CDR1 is LGHNT, CDR2 FRNRAP, per germline. The CDR3 has 15 residues. The V end was cut by 2 bases, the J end by 3 bases, with 13 bases between. This CDR3 reads CASGLTSWGDYGYTF. The CDR3 DNA reads as TGTGCTAGTGGTTTGACCTCGTGGGGCGACTATGGCTACACCTTC.

This clone was recorded a few times. The V call is TRBV11-3, the J call TRBJ2-5; 8 nucleotides line up with TRBD2. The junction had 4 bases not matched to a gene; V was cut back by 3 bases and J by 7 bases. Germline CDR1 reads SGHNT; CDR2 reads YENEEA. This CDR3 contains 13 residues. CDR3 coding DNA: TGTGCCAGCAGCTTCTACCGGGAGGGGACCCAGTACTTC. It encodes CASSFYREGTQYF.

The rearrangement joins TRBV27 to TRBJ1-5, with 9 bases identical to TRBD1. The CDR3 consists of 18 residues. J lost 1 base, V lost 5 bases, and 12 bases had no gene match. Germline V CDR1 and CDR2: MNHEY, SMNVEV (reference sequence). The CDR3 spells CASSKDRGPSYSNQPQHF. In nucleotides, the CDR3 is TGTGCCAGCAGTAAGGACAGGGGCCCGAGTTACAGCAATCAGCCCCAGCATTTT.

J is TRBJ1-2 and V is TRBV7-8; TRBD1 matches 7 bases. This CDR3 comprises 16 residues. Germline loops: CDR1 SGHVS, CDR2 FQNEAQ. Germline trimming cut 5 bases from V and 4 bases from J; bases unmatched to any gene: 13. CDR3 bases: TGTGCCAGCAGCCCAGGAGGTCAGGGGGTTATCTATGGCTACACCTTC. Protein sequence: CASSPGGQGVIYGYTF.